Listed below are T cell receptor beta chains from one sample, sequenced in a study of T-cell memory formation after mild COVID-19. TCRdb independently ran MiXCR on the 5' RACE reads; one entry per CDR3 protein. The sample lists about 270,000 distinct CDR3 sequences, under 20% occurring once. The specimen sequenced was PBMCs or a T cell subset sorted from them (not recorded which). The receptors were sampled from a man between 18 and 35 years old who had mild COVID-19 (a few samples of this study predate the infection). Cell type and time point are not known. Each CDR3 is given with its conserved first and last residue. The D gene is left open where the match is weak. The size entry is marked missing in some rows and otherwise reads once, few, many or a size class.

CDR3,DNA,size,V,D,J
CASSREDNSPLHF,TGTGCCAGCAGCAGGGAGGATAATTCACCCCTCCACTTT,few,TRBV6-2/TRBV6-3,NA,TRBJ1-6
CASSLNMPGDTQYF,TGTGCCAGCAGCTTAAACATGCCGGGGGATACGCAGTATTTT,NA,TRBV7-3,NA,TRBJ2-3
CASSAEGANSPLHF,TGTGCCAGCAGTGCTGAGGGAGCCAATTCACCCCTCCACTTT,NA,TRBV6-6,NA,TRBJ1-6
CASTRSDGYEQYF,TGTGCCAGCACCAGATCGGACGGCTACGAGCAGTACTTC,many,TRBV2,NA,TRBJ2-7
CASMGRYFGTEAFF,TGTGCCAGCATGGGGAGGTACTTTGGCACTGAAGCTTTCTTT,NA,TRBV7-8,NA,TRBJ1-1
CASSVALTSGEQTQYF,TGTGCCAGCAGCGTAGCCCTGACTAGCGGGGAACAGACCCAGTACTTC,few,TRBV9,TRBD2,TRBJ2-5
CASGLTGVGGELFF,TGCGCCAGCGGCCTGACAGGGGTCGGCGGGGAGCTGTTTTTT,few,TRBV4-3,TRBD1,TRBJ2-2
CASSLGNRGNSETQYF,TGCGCCAGCAGCTTGGGTAACAGGGGTAACTCAGAGACCCAGTACTTC,NA,TRBV5-1,TRBD1,TRBJ2-5
CASSHFGVNEQFF,TGCGCCAGCAGCCACTTCGGGGTGAATGAGCAGTTCTTC,few,TRBV4-1,NA,TRBJ2-1
CASSPVIGETQYF,TGTGCCAGCAGTCCAGTCATCGGGGAGACCCAGTACTTC,many,TRBV7-7,NA,TRBJ2-5
CATGPETSPNEQFF,TGTGCCACTGGCCCCGAGACTAGCCCCAATGAGCAGTTCTTC,NA,TRBV2,TRBD2,TRBJ2-1
CASTLGRGPYEQYF,TGTGCCAGCACCTTGGGACGGGGCCCCTACGAGCAGTACTTC,NA,TRBV6-2/TRBV6-3,NA,TRBJ2-7
CSARDRPGGYNEQFF,TGCAGTGCTAGAGATCGGCCAGGGGGATACAATGAGCAGTTCTTC,few,TRBV20-1,TRBD1,TRBJ2-1
CASSHSPQMNTEAFF,TGTGCCAGCAGTCACTCCCCGCAGATGAACACTGAAGCTTTCTTT,NA,TRBV6-6,NA,TRBJ1-1
CASSYSGGGPYTGELFF,TGTGCCAGCAGTTACTCAGGCGGGGGGCCCTACACCGGGGAGCTGTTTTTT,few,TRBV6-5,TRBD2,TRBJ2-2
CASSPMFGSYNEQFF,TGTGCCAGCAGTCCAATGTTTGGCTCCTACAATGAGCAGTTCTTC,NA,TRBV12-3/TRBV12-4,NA,TRBJ2-1
CASSRGVQAARDTQYF,TGTGCCAGCAGCAGGGGGGTGCAGGCTGCCAGAGATACGCAGTATTTT,NA,TRBV7-3,NA,TRBJ2-3